The entry below gives a single T cell receptor beta chain sequence along with its context. Its matching antigen is unknown. Method: immunoSEQ multiplex PCR; TCRdb's copy keeps in-frame clones and lacks some. The table lists 220,000 or so clones, approximately 82% of them singletons. The record originates from a study of cytomegalovirus exposure and HLA in healthy donors. Study-level points and caveats: It was reported that the classifier diagnosed cytomegalovirus status with high specificity and sensitivity in both the original and validation cohorts. The authors listed around 150 TCR beta chains as cytomegalovirus-associated.

Trimming removed 4 bases at V and 2 bases at J, with 12 bases between. The CDR3 loop spans 14 amino acids. Germline V gene lookup returns CDR1 SGHVS and CDR2 FQNEAQ. Sequenced input: PBMCs. This clonotype was sampled from a woman aged 18-29 years in good health and CMV-seronegative. The V and J genes are TRBV7-8 and TRBJ2-7; a weak D match, TRBD1 (6 bases). Here the CDR3 reads CASSWRQVPYEQYF. CDR3 DNA sequence: TGTGCCAGCAGCTGGAGACAGGTTCCCTACGAGCAGTACTTC.